This TCR beta chain emerged from a study of T-cell reconstitution after alpha-beta-depleted transplantation in children. The germline V and J ends were trimmed by 0 bases and 6 bases, with 9 bases remaining between them. The germline V gene has CDR1 SGHKS and CDR2 YYEKEE (reference sequence). The CDR3 loop spans 13 amino acids. As it was prepared, the TCRbeta library received unique molecular identifiers. TCRdb re-called the PCR reads through MiXCR, storing one row per CDR3 protein. The table has fewer than 1 million distinct CDR3 sequences, 16% seen once. The chain joins TRBV5-5 to TRBJ1-1; a possible D gene is TRBD1 (5 bases). Sample: PBMCs, mostly from graft donor cells, taken 360 days after TCRalphabeta/CD19-depleted stem cell transplant. This clonotype originated in a male patient younger than 18 who had a stem cell transplant for acute lymphoblastic leukemia, so the T cells may come from the graft donor. This CDR3 reads CASSLGFRAEAFF. The CDR3 region has the DNA TGTGCCAGCAGCTTGGGGTTCAGGGCTGAAGCTTTCTTT.